This TCR beta chain comes out of a study of read filtering for tumor transcriptome and immune sequencing (dated by TCRdb to 2020 to 2021). General notes on the study: The cohort had some 16 male and 11 to 15 female patients with a mean age of about 66 years, ranging from 47 to 80. By revised international staging, under 10 patients were R-ISS I, some 16 were R-ISS II and about seven were R-ISS III. After DNase treatment, whole-transcriptome libraries were prepared using the TruSeq RNA Access Library Prep Kit. Per sample, about 4.05 to 10.27 million TCR-region mapped reads were obtained with IR-seq, compared with only about 80 to 1,400 with RNA-seq. Using the same bone marrow samples, the study compared TCR repertoires obtained by targeted immune repertoire sequencing with those obtained by bulk whole-transcriptome sequencing. One main goal was a read-filtering strategy for immune repertoire data, in particular deciding whether clonotypes backed by only one read should be removed. The research as a whole found: The correlation between IR-seq and RNA-seq shared clonotype proportions rose when single-read clonotypes were removed. IR-seq captured clonotypes at much higher depth and more reliably than RNA-seq, and smaller IR-seq throughput sufficed to identify most shared clonotypes. In IR-seq, single-read clonotypes were approximately 80% of clonotypes but 3% to 4% of total reads; in RNA-seq they were over 65% of clonotypes and less than 45% of reads. The sorted CD138-negative fraction was composed of a mixed bone marrow immune population rather than of purified T cells.

Starting from about 400 ng RNA, TCR libraries were constructed with the Immunoverse kit using molecular barcoded adaptors that cover the alpha/delta and beta/gamma chains. TCR library preparation used the same RNA that was used for transcriptome sequencing. Sequencing of the TCR libraries was done on an Illumina HiSeq 4000 with 2 x 150 cycles. The source study handled its data this way. TCR reads were aligned to human V, D, J and C references and assembled into CDR3 clonotypes with MiXCR, including quality filtering and error correction. Clonotype counts and gene usage diversity were analyzed with the tcR package in R. Raw mapping reads were checked after the RNA-seq reads had been mapped by STAR aligner version 2.5.3a onto the human GRCh37 genome. IR-seq fastq files were randomly downsampled with Seqtk 1.3 to test the effect of sequencing depth on detected clonotypes. Clones were called with MiXCR by TCRdb after fastp trimmed the public reads at Q25, and only in-frame beta chains were retained. Under each unique CDR3 protein, matching rows form one entry showing the most common genes and DNA. The V and J calls and clone size come from TCRdb's table, not from the authors' own analysis. Counted in this sample were fewer than 100,000 distinct CDR3 sequences; over 9% of them appeared once. The top ten hold 15% of the sample.

The sample holds many counts of this clonotype. The antigen this receptor binds is unknown. Base quality data are lacking; no much larger clone is found one base away. Every patient had bone marrow sampled at the time of active disease. Isolation of bone marrow mononuclear cells was performed by Ficoll-Hypaque density gradient centrifugation. Myeloma plasma cells were removed and CD138-negative cells were obtained by negative selection following labeling with CD138 magnetic microbeads on a MACS separator. Purity of the isolated cells was checked by flow cytometry on an Attune NxT using CD138 antibodies. TRIzol reagent was used to extract total RNA, which was then quantified with a NanoDrop spectrophotometer. Paired RNA-seq and IR-seq were performed on the CD138-negative bone marrow sample of each patient. Looking up the germline V gene yields CDR1 MDHEN and CDR2 SYDVKM. The CDR3 sequence holds 14 residues, the cysteine and phenylalanine included. CDR3 DNA only is kept here, 42 bases in frame from base 1. V loses 3 bases at its end and J loses 4 bases; junction bases beyond the gene matches: 4.

This sequence originates from a donor aged 40 or older with multiple myeloma. The sequence links TRBV28 to TRBJ2-7, and 9 junctional nucleotides match TRBD2. The sequenced sample was a population of CD138-negative cells sorted from bone marrow. Taken with the paper, the label for cell subset or site translates to: bone marrow mononuclear cells depleted of CD138+ plasma/myeloma cells by negative magnetic selection. The CDR3 has the sequence CASSFSGRGYEQYF. The nucleotides are TGTGCCAGCAGTTTTAGCGGGAGAGGATACGAGCAGTACTTC.